This T cell receptor (beta chain) was sequenced for a study of blood T cell repertoires in COVID-19. Study context: Acute and convalescent COVID-19 samples came from the United States, Italy and Spain. Nucleic acid was either cDNA or gDNA, and it came from T cells, B-cell-depleted T cells, or PBMCs.

Enrollment of patients from Seattle took place during active infection, with longitudinal follow-up. Germline CDR1 KGHDR, CDR2 SFDVKD. This CDR3 comprises 14 residues. The junction had 8 bases not matched to a gene; V was cut back by 4 bases and J by 9 bases. Generated by immunoSEQ multiplex PCR, the TCRdb table keeps only in-frame clones and is missing some. In the table there are approximately 97,000 clones, about 91% of which are singletons. The specimen was peripheral blood. The receptor comes from a man aged 45 to 65 with COVID-19, enrolled during active disease. The V gene is TRBV24-1, the J gene TRBJ1-2; 9 positions match TRBD1. The CDR3 coding sequence is TGTGCCACCAGTGAGTCGGGACAGGGTCTTAGCTACACCTTC. Translation: CATSESGQGLSYTF.